Listed here is a single TCR beta chain. This sample was taken from a study of blood T cell repertoires in COVID-19. Study context: Sites across the United States, Italy and Spain contributed samples from acute and convalescent COVID-19. PBMCs, B-cell-depleted T cells, or T cells were the source of the cDNA or gDNA that made up the material.

Study processing details: Scientists estimated how many nucleated cells there were by amplifying reference gene primers. TCRdb's table, derived via immunoSEQ multiplex PCR, lists solely in-frame clones and lacks some. V, J and clone size are those of that table, while D and trimming were read from the DNA. The sample records around 620,000 clones, about 87% being singletons. The origin of this receptor is a young woman with acute or convalescent COVID-19. Specimen: peripheral blood.

The CDR3 DNA reads as TGTGCCAGCAGCGTAGCACAGGGTAGCGTTTACAATGAGCAGTTCTTC. The encoded protein is CASSVAQGSVYNEQFF. This sequence joins TRBV9 and TRBJ2-1; weak D call: TRBD1 (6 bases). CDR1 is SGDLS and CDR2 is YYNGEE in the germline V gene. The length of the CDR3 is 16 residues. Trimming took 0 bases from V and 4 from J, leaving 14 bases between them.